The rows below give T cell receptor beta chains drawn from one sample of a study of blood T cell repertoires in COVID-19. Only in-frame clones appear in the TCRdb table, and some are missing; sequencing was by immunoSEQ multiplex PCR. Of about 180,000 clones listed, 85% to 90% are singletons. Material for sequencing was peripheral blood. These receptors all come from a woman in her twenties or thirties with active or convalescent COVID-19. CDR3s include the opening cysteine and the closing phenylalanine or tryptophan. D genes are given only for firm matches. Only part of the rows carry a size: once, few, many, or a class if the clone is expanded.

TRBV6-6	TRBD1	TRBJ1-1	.	CASSAPGQGKTEAFF	TGTGCCAGCAGTGCCCCGGGACAGGGGAAAACTGAAGCTTTCTTT
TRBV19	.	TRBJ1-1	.	CASSIGGWGTEAFF	TGTGCCAGTAGTATTGGAGGGTGGGGCACTGAAGCTTTCTTT
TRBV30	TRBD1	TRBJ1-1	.	CAWSPGQGVWNTEAFF	TGTGCCTGGAGCCCGGGACAGGGGGTCTGGAACACTGAAGCTTTCTTT
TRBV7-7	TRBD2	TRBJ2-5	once	CASSSRLAGSVRPNETQYF	TGTGCTAGCAGCTCTCGACTAGCGGGGTCGGTCCGTCCCAACGAGACCCAGTACTTC
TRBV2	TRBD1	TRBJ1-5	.	CASSGTVHQPQHF	TGTGCCAGCAGCGGGACAGTACATCAGCCCCAGCATTTT
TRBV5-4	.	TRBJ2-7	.	CASSYLQGKVSYEQYF	TGTGCCAGCAGCTACCTCCAGGGGAAAGTATCCTACGAGCAGTACTTC
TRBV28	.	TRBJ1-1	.	CASPPLGRNTEAFF	TGTGCCAGCCCCCCATTAGGGAGGAACACTGAAGCTTTCTTT
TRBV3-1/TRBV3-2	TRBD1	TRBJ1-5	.	CASSHPGTGTDQPQHF	TGTGCCAGCAGCCATCCCGGGACAGGGACCGATCAGCCCCAGCATTTT
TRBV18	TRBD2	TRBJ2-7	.	CASSPPVTGGKHEQYF	TGTGCCAGCTCACCACCGGTAACGGGAGGGAAACACGAGCAGTACTTC
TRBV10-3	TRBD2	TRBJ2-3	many	CAISATSGGAADTQYF	TGTGCCATCAGTGCGACTAGCGGGGGGGCCGCAGATACGCAGTATTTT
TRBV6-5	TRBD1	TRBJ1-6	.	CASSPDRGNSPLHF	TGTGCCAGCAGCCCCGACAGGGGTAATTCACCCCTCCACTTT
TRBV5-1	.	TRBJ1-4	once	CASSLNPRYEKLFF	TGCGCCAGCAGCTTGAATCCACGCTACGAAAAACTGTTTTTT
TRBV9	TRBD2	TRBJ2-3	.	CASSPGTSGYTDTQYF	TGTGCCAGCAGCCCTGGGACTAGCGGATACACAGATACGCAGTATTTT
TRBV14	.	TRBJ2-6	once	CASSQELGATYGANVLTF	TGTGCCAGCAGCCAAGAGCTGGGGGCGACTTATGGGGCCAACGTCCTGACTTTC
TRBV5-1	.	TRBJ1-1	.	CASSLEAGRDGEAFF	TGCGCCAGCAGCTTGGAGGCGGGAAGGGACGGTGAAGCTTTCTTT
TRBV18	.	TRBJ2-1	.	CASSPLRRGNNEQFF	TGTGCCAGCTCACCACTTAGGAGAGGTAACAATGAGCAGTTCTTC
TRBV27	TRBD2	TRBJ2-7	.	CASSLAGGSGEQYF	TGTGCCAGCAGTTTAGCGGGAGGGTCGGGAGAGCAGTACTTC
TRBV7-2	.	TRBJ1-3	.	CASSLVSLDTGSGNTIYF	TGTGCCAGCAGCTTAGTCAGCCTTGATACAGGCTCTGGAAACACCATATATTTT
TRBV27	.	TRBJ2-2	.	CASSGAGHTGELFF	TGTGCCAGCAGTGGGGCAGGGCACACCGGGGAGCTGTTTTTT
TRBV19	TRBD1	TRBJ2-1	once	CASSAGTGFHNEQFF	TGTGCCAGTAGTGCCGGGACAGGGTTCCACAATGAGCAGTTCTTC
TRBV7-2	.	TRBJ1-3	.	CASSSSQGSTGNTIYF	TGTGCCAGCAGCTCGTCCCAGGGATCGACTGGAAACACCATATATTTT
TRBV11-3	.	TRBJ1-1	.	CASTMNTEAFF	TGTGCCAGCACCATGAACACTGAAGCTTTCTTT
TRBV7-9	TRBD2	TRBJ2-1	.	CASSSLAGGLSYNEQFF	TGTGCCAGCAGCTCGTTAGCGGGGGGCCTCTCCTACAATGAGCAGTTCTTC
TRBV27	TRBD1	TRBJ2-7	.	CASSLLRQGLSEQYF	TGTGCCAGCAGTCTGTTAAGACAGGGTCTAAGCGAGCAGTACTTC
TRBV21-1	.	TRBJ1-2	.	CASSKEGLSRWDTF	TGTGCCAGCAGCAAAGAGGGGCTGTCACGGTGGGATACCTTC
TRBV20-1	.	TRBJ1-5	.	CSASPQGYSNQPQHF	TGCAGTGCTAGTCCCCAGGGATACAGCAATCAGCCCCAGCATTTT
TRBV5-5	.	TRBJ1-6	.	CASSPWPAPGSPLHF	TGTGCCAGCAGCCCATGGCCCGCCCCGGGTTCACCCCTCCACTTT
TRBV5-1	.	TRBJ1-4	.	CASSLGIGSPANEKLFF	TGCGCCAGCAGCTTGGGCATAGGGAGTCCGGCAAATGAAAAACTGTTTTTT
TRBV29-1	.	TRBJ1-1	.	CSVHILNTEAFF	TGCAGCGTTCACATACTGAACACTGAAGCTTTCTTT
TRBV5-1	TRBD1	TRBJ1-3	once	CASRPTGVSGNTIYF	TGCGCCAGCAGGCCCACAGGGGTATCGGGAAACACCATATATTTT
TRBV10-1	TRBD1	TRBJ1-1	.	CASSESAGGNTEAFF	TGCGCCAGCAGTGAGTCCGCAGGGGGGAACACTGAAGCTTTCTTT
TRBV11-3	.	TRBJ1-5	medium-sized	CASSLNTDQPQHF	TGTGCCAGCAGCTTAAATACGGATCAGCCCCAGCATTTT
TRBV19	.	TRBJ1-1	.	CASSIQGKNTEAFF	TGTGCCAGTAGTATACAGGGCAAGAACACTGAAGCTTTCTTT
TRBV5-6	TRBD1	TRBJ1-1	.	CASSWDRGRLGTEAFF	TGTGCCAGCAGCTGGGACAGGGGGCGCTTGGGCACTGAAGCTTTCTTT
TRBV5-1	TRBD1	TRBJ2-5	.	CASSFSTGFVGETQYF	TGCGCCAGCAGCTTTTCGACAGGGTTTGTTGGGGAGACCCAGTACTTC
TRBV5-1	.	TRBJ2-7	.	CASSYDRYEQYF	TGCGCCAGCAGCTACGACAGGTACGAGCAGTACTTC
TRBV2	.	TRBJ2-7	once	CASSTPGMGGYEQYF	TGTGCCAGCAGTACGCCCGGGATGGGGGGTTACGAGCAGTACTTC
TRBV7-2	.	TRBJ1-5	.	CASSLVLGWGDQPQHF	TGTGCCAGCAGCTTAGTATTGGGCTGGGGAGACCAGCCCCAGCATTTT
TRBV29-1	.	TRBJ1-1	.	CSVEPGDLEAFF	TGCAGCGTTGAACCGGGGGACCTTGAAGCTTTCTTT
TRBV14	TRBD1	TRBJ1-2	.	CASSQARRTGWLDGYTF	TGTGCCAGCAGCCAAGCGCGCCGGACAGGCTGGCTCGATGGCTACACCTTC
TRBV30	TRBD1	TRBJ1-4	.	CAWNPDRGNEKLFF	TGTGCCTGGAACCCGGACAGGGGGAATGAAAAACTGTTTTTT
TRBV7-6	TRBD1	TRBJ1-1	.	CASSLSTGGPTEAFF	TGTGCCAGCAGCCTATCCACAGGGGGCCCGACTGAAGCTTTCTTT
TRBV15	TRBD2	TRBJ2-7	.	CATSRQGGRYEQYF	TGTGCCACCAGCAGGCAGGGAGGGCGCTACGAGCAGTACTTC
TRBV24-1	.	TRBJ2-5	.	CATSDPRGGVRDQETQYF	TGTGCCACCAGTGATCCCCGGGGCGGGGTTCGGGACCAAGAGACCCAGTACTTC
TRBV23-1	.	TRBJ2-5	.	CASSQWRGQETQYF	TGCGCCAGCAGTCAATGGAGAGGACAAGAGACCCAGTACTTC
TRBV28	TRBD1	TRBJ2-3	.	CASSLWGTATDTQYF	TGTGCCAGCAGTTTATGGGGGACAGCCACAGATACGCAGTATTTT
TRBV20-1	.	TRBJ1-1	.	CSASRTDVLNTEAFF	TGCAGTGCTAGTAGGACAGATGTTTTGAACACTGAAGCTTTCTTT
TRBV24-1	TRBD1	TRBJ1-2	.	CATSDPGQERGYTF	TGTGCCACCAGTGATCCAGGACAGGAGCGAGGCTACACCTTC
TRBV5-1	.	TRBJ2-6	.	CASSEGLLAGANVLTF	TGCGCCAGCTCGGAGGGACTCCTCGCTGGGGCCAACGTCCTGACTTTC
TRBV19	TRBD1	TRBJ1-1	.	CASSIDGQGAVEAFF	TGTGCCAGTAGTATAGACGGACAGGGGGCGGTTGAAGCTTTCTTT
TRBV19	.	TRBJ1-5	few	CASKEFSNQPQHF	TGTGCCAGTAAGGAGTTTAGCAATCAGCCCCAGCATTTT
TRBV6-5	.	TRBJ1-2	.	CASSRDTSLGGYTF	TGTGCCAGCAGTCGGGACACCTCTCTGGGGGGCTACACCTTC
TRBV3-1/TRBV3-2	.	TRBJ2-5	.	CASNIHRQETQYF	TGTGCCAGCAACATACATCGTCAAGAGACCCAGTACTTC
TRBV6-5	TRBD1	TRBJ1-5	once	CASSYRQGYQPQHF	TGTGCCAGCAGTTATAGACAGGGCTATCAGCCCCAGCATTTT
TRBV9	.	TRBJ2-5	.	CASSTRWSAETQYF	TGTGCCAGCAGCACCCGGTGGTCCGCGGAGACCCAGTACTTC
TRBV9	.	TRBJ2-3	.	CASSPGGGTDTQYF	TGTGCCAGCAGCCCCGGCGGGGGCACAGATACGCAGTATTTT
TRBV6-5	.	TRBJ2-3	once	CASSYTGPDTQYF	TGTGCCAGCAGCTATACAGGGCCCGATACGCAGTATTTT